This is a list of T cell receptor beta chains from one sample in a study of blood T cell repertoires in COVID-19. Here immunoSEQ multiplex PCR was the method, and the copy in TCRdb shows in-frame clones only, minus some. The sample yields 260,000 or so clones, over 80% seen once. Sequencing was performed on PBMCs or T cells enriched from blood (not recorded which). The source is a woman in her twenties or thirties with acute COVID-19. CDR3s include the opening cysteine and the closing phenylalanine or tryptophan. D genes are given only for firm matches. Only some rows state a clone size, as once, few, many or a class for expanded clones.

D,size,J,V,CDR3,DNA
TRBD2,-,TRBJ2-7,TRBV6-5,CASSLSGGAYEQYF,TGTGCCAGCAGCCTCAGCGGGGGAGCCTACGAGCAGTACTTC
-,-,TRBJ1-1,TRBV10-1,CASRQGGLNTEAFF,TGCGCCAGCCGACAAGGAGGGCTGAACACTGAAGCTTTCTTT
-,-,TRBJ1-1,TRBV5-1,CASSLAGNTEAFF,TGCGCCAGCAGCCTGGCAGGGAACACTGAAGCTTTCTTT
TRBD1,-,TRBJ1-1,TRBV5-1,CASSRAQGDTEAFF,TGCGCCAGCAGCCGGGCACAGGGGGACACTGAAGCTTTCTTT
-,-,TRBJ1-1,TRBV27,CASSSPVRTEAFF,TGTGCCAGCAGTTCCCCTGTCCGCACTGAAGCTTTCTTT
-,-,TRBJ1-3,TRBV7-9,CASSLSYRASGNTIYF,TGTGCCAGCAGCTTATCCTACAGGGCCTCTGGAAACACCATATATTTT
-,-,TRBJ1-5,TRBV19,CASSIYRANQPQHF,TGTGCCAGTAGTATTTACAGGGCCAATCAGCCCCAGCATTTT
-,-,TRBJ1-5,TRBV10-2,CASSDRGAVQPQHF,TGCGCCAGCAGTGACCGGGGGGCGGTTCAGCCCCAGCATTTT
-,-,TRBJ1-1,TRBV2,CASRLRDTEAFF,TGTGCCAGCAGGCTCCGGGACACTGAAGCTTTCTTT
TRBD2,few,TRBJ2-1,TRBV2,CASTWTSPYEQFF,TGTGCCAGCACCTGGACTAGCCCCTATGAGCAGTTCTTC
-,-,TRBJ1-6,TRBV11-2,CASSLVPESPLHF,TGTGCCAGCAGCTTAGTTCCGGAGTCACCCCTCCACTTT
-,-,TRBJ1-1,TRBV3-1/TRBV3-2,CASSQDLYREGYAEAFF,TGTGCCAGCAGCCAAGATCTATACAGGGAAGGATACGCTGAAGCTTTCTTT
-,-,TRBJ2-2,TRBV19,CASRWAIGGSNTGELFF,TGTGCCAGTCGTTGGGCTATCGGGGGATCGAACACCGGGGAGCTGTTTTTT
TRBD2,-,TRBJ2-1,TRBV5-1,CASSLGLAGWSSYNEQFF,TGCGCCAGCAGCTTGGGACTAGCGGGGTGGAGCTCCTACAATGAGCAGTTCTTC
TRBD1,-,TRBJ1-5,TRBV3-1/TRBV3-2,CASSLGGTGNQPQHF,TGTGCCAGCAGCCTGGGCGGGACAGGCAATCAGCCCCAGCATTTT
TRBD1,few,TRBJ1-2,TRBV7-9,CASSSSGTGIFYGYTF,TGTGCCAGCAGCTCTTCGGGGACAGGTATCTTCTATGGCTACACCTTC
TRBD1,few,TRBJ1-1,TRBV12-5,CASGRDRWGTEAFF,TGTGCTAGTGGTAGGGACAGGTGGGGCACTGAAGCTTTCTTT
TRBD1,-,TRBJ1-2,TRBV10-1,CASSESRQGVRGYTF,TGCGCCAGCAGTGAGTCCAGACAGGGAGTGAGGGGCTACACCTTC
TRBD2,few,TRBJ2-2,TRBV10-3,CASLPGLAGGTYTGELFF,TGTGCCTCCTTGCCGGGACTAGCGGGGGGAACCTACACCGGGGAGCTGTTTTTT
TRBD2,-,TRBJ2-1,TRBV5-6,CASSLSGGTVDEQFF,TGTGCCAGCAGCTTGTCGGGGGGTACGGTGGATGAGCAGTTCTTC
-,-,TRBJ2-5,TRBV27,CASSFAGGQTQYF,TGTGCCAGCAGTTTTGCCGGGGGGCAGACCCAGTACTTC
-,-,TRBJ2-3,TRBV12-3/TRBV12-4,CASSFADTQYF,TGTGCCAGCAGTTTTGCGGATACGCAGTATTTT
TRBD1,-,TRBJ2-2,TRBV24-1,CATSDTDRGHTGELFF,TGTGCCACCAGCGATACTGACAGGGGTCACACCGGGGAGCTGTTTTTT
-,-,TRBJ1-1,TRBV29-1,CSVEGLENTEAFF,TGCAGCGTTGAGGGGCTGGAGAACACTGAAGCTTTCTTT
TRBD1,-,TRBJ1-1,TRBV7-2,CASSWDRQNTEAFF,TGTGCCAGCAGCTGGGACAGACAGAACACTGAAGCTTTCTTT
-,few,TRBJ1-3,TRBV4-3,CASSQVRSGNTIYF,TGCGCCAGCAGCCAAGTACGGTCCGGAAACACCATATATTTT
-,once,TRBJ1-1,TRBV12-5,CASGWRIRDPGRTEAFF,TGTGCTAGTGGCTGGCGCATCCGGGACCCCGGGAGGACTGAAGCTTTCTTT
TRBD1,-,TRBJ1-2,TRBV5-8,CASSLGDRADNYGYTF,TGTGCCAGCAGCTTGGGAGACAGGGCGGATAACTATGGCTACACCTTC
-,-,TRBJ1-6,TRBV7-2,CASSLDLNSPLHF,TGTGCCAGCAGCTTAGATCTGAATTCACCCCTCCACTTT
TRBD1,-,TRBJ2-5,TRBV6-6,CASSRTGQETQYF,TGTGCCAGCAGCCGGACAGGTCAAGAGACCCAGTACTTC
TRBD2,few,TRBJ2-1,TRBV5-6,CASSLWTSGGAYNEQFF,TGTGCCAGCAGCCTCTGGACTAGCGGGGGGGCCTACAATGAGCAGTTCTTC
-,-,TRBJ2-5,TRBV4-1,CASSQDSTGVGETQYF,TGCGCCAGCAGCCAAGATTCAACGGGGGTTGGAGAGACCCAGTACTTC
TRBD2,-,TRBJ2-3,TRBV28,CASTGLAVDTQYF,TGTGCCAGCACGGGACTAGCGGTAGATACGCAGTATTTT
TRBD1,-,TRBJ2-2,TRBV27,CASRRQGPGELFF,TGTGCCAGCAGGCGACAGGGACCCGGGGAGCTGTTTTTT
-,once,TRBJ1-1,TRBV3-1/TRBV3-2,CASSQVPRAFF,TGTGCCAGCAGCCAAGTGCCTAGAGCTTTCTTT
-,-,TRBJ2-5,TRBV7-2,CASSLNLEETQYF,TGTGCCAGCAGCTTAAACCTAGAAGAGACCCAGTACTTC
-,-,TRBJ1-1,TRBV27,CASSLNRGGTTEAFF,TGTGCCAGCAGTTTAAACCGTGGGGGGACTACTGAAGCTTTCTTT
TRBD1,few,TRBJ1-5,TRBV4-1,CASSHGTGGRDQPQHF,TGCGCCAGCAGCCACGGGACAGGGGGACGGGATCAGCCCCAGCATTTT
TRBD1,once,TRBJ1-2,TRBV19,CASSTRTGYGYTF,TGTGCCAGTAGTACCCGGACAGGGTATGGCTACACCTTC
TRBD2,-,TRBJ2-7,TRBV4-1,CASSQPGGRFYEQYF,TGCGCCAGCAGCCAACCGGGAGGGCGATTCTACGAGCAGTACTTC
-,-,TRBJ2-6,TRBV9,CASSVDGDSGANVLTF,TGTGCCAGCAGCGTCGACGGGGACTCTGGGGCCAACGTCCTGACTTTC
TRBD1,once,TRBJ1-2,TRBV19,CASNKPGQGLNGYTF,TGTGCCAGTAACAAACCGGGACAGGGGCTCAATGGCTACACCTTC
TRBD1,-,TRBJ1-5,TRBV5-5,CASSGDSPNSNQPQHF,TGTGCCAGCAGCGGGGACAGTCCGAATAGCAATCAGCCCCAGCATTTT
-,-,TRBJ2-2,TRBV4-3,CASSQVQVSGTGELFF,TGCGCCAGCAGCCAAGTCCAGGTATCAGGCACCGGGGAGCTGTTTTTT
-,once,TRBJ2-5,TRBV12-5,CASGLGGRSQETQYF,TGTGCTAGTGGTTTAGGGGGTAGAAGCCAAGAGACCCAGTACTTC